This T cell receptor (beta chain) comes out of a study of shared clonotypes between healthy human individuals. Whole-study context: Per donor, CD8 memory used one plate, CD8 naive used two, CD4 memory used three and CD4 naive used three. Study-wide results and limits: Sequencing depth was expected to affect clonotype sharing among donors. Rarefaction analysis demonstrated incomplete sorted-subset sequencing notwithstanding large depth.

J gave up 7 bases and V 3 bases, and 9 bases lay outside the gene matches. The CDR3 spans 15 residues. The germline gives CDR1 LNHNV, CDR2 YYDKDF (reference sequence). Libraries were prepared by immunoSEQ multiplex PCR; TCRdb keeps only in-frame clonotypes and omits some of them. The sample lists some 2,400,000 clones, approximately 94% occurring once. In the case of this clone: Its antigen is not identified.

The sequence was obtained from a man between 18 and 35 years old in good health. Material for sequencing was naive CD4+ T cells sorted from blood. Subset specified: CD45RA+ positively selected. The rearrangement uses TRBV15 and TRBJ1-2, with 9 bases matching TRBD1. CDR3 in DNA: TGTGCCACCAGCAGTAACAGGGGGCTGAGGACTGGCTACACCTTC. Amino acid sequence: CATSSNRGLRTGYTF. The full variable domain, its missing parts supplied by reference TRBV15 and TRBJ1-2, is DAMVIQNPRYQVTQFGKPVTLSCSQTLNHNVMYWYQQKSSQAPKLLFHYYDKDFNNEADTPDNFQSRRPNTSFCFLDIRSPGLGDTAMYLCATSSNRGLRTGYTFGSGTRLTVV.